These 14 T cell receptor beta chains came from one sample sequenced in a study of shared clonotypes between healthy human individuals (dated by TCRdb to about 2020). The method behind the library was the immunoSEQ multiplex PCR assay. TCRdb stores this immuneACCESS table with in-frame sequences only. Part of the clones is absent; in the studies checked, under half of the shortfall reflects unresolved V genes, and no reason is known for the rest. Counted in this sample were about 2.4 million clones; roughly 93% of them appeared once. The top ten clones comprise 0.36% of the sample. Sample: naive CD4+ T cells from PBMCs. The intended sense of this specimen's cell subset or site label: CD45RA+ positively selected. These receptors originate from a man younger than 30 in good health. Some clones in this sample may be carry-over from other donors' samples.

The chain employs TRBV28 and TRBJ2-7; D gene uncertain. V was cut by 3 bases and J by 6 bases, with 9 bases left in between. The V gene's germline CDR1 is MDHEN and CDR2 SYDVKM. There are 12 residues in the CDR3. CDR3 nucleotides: TGTGCCAGCAGTTTGGCCCAGCCCGAGCAGTACTTC. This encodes CASSLAQPEQYF.

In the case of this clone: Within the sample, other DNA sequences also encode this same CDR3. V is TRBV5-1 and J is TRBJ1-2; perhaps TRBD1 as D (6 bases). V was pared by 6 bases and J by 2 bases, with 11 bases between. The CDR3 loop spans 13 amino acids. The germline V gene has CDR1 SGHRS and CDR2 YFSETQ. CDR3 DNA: TGCGCCAGCACCGAACAGGGAAACTATGGCTACACCTTC. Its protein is CASTEQGNYGYTF.

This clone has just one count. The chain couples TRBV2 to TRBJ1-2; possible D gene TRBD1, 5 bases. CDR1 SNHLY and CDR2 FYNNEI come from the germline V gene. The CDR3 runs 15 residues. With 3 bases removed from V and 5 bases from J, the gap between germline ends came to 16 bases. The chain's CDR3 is CASSDRAPGLYGYTF. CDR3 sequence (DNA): TGTGCCAGCAGTGACAGGGCCCCCGGACTATATGGCTACACCTTC.

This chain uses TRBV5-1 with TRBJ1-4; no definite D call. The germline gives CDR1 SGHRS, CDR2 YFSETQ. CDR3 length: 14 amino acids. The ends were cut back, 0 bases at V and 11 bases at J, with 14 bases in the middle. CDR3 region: CASSLGALGSKLFF. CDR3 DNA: TGCGCCAGCAGCTTGGGAGCCCTCGGGTCGAAACTGTTTTTT.

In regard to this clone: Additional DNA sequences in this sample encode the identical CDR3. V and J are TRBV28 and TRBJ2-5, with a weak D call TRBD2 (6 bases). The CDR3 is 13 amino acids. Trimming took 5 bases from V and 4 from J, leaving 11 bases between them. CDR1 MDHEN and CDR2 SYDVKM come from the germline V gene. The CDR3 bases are TGTGCCAGCAGTGGGGGAGGACGAGAGACCCAGTACTTC. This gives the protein CASSGGGRETQYF.

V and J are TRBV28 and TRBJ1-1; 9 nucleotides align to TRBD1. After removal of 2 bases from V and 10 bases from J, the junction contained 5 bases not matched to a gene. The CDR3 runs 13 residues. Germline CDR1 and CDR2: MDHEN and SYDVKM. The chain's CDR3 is CASSLLAGQGAFF. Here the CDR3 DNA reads TGTGCCAGCAGTTTACTCGCGGGACAGGGAGCTTTCTTT. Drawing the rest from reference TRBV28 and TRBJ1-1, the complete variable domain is DVKVTQSSRYLVKRTGEKVFLECVQDMDHENMFWYRQDPGLGLRLIYFSYDVKMKEKGDIPEGYSVSREKKERFSLILESASTNQTSMYLCASSLLAGQGAFFGQGTRLTVV.

The CDR3 bases are TGTGCCAGCAGTCTCACACAGAACACTGAAGCTTTCTTT. Residues: CASSLTQNTEAFF. The chain joins TRBV6-6 to TRBJ1-1, with D unresolved. V lost 5 bases to trimming and J lost 1 base, with 8 bases between them. The CDR3 is 13 residues long. Germline loops: CDR1 MNHNY, CDR2 SVGAGI (reference sequence).

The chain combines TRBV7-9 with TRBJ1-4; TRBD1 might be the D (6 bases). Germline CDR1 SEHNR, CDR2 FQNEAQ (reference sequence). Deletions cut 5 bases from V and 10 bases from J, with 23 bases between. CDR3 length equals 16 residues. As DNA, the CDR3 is TGTGCCAGCAGCCAAACAGGGAGTCCCTCTCGGGGAAAACTGTTTTTT. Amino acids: CASSQTGSPSRGKLFF.

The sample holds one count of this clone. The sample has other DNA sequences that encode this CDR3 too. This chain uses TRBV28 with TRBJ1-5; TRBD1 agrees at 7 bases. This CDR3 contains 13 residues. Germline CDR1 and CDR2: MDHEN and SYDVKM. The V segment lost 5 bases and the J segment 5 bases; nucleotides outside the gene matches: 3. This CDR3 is CASSRDSYQPQHF. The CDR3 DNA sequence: TGTGCCAGCAGTCGGGACAGTTATCAGCCCCAGCATTTT.

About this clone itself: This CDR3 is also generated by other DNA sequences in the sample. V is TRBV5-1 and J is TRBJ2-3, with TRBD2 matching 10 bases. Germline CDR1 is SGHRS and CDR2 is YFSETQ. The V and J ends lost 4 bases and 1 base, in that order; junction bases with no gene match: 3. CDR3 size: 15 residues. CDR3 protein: CASSPGTSGTDTQYF. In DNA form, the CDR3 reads TGCGCCAGCAGCCCAGGGACTAGCGGCACAGATACGCAGTATTTT.

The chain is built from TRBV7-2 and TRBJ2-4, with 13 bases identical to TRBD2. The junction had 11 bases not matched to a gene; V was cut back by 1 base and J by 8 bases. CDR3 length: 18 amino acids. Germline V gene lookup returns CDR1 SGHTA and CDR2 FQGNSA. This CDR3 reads CASSLGTSGGSGIDIQYF. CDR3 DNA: TGTGCCAGCAGCTTAGGGACTAGCGGGGGTTCTGGGATAGACATTCAGTACTTC.

In DNA form, the CDR3 reads TGTGCCTCAGCTTGGGCGGGCAATCAGCCCCAGCATTTT. Its protein product is CASAWAGNQPQHF. This chain uses TRBV27 with TRBJ1-5; D is unclear. This CDR3 contains 13 residues. V lost 11 bases and J 2 bases, leaving 13 bases between the germline ends. Germline CDR1 and CDR2: MNHEY and SMNVEV (reference sequence).

The CDR3 bases are TGCGCCAGCAGCTTTAATCCGGACTACGAAGGCTACACCTTC. Protein: CASSFNPDYEGYTF. The genes are TRBV5-1 and TRBJ1-2, with no clear D. Trimming removed 2 bases at V and 8 bases at J, with 16 bases between. CDR1 is SGHRS and CDR2 is YFSETQ in the germline V gene. The CDR3 is 14 amino acids.

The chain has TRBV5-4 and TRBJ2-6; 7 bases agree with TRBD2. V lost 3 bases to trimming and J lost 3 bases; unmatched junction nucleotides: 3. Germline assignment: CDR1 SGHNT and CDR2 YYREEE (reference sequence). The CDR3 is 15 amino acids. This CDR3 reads CASSYLAVGANVLTF. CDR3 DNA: TGTGCCAGCAGCTACCTAGCGGTTGGGGCCAACGTCCTGACTTTC.